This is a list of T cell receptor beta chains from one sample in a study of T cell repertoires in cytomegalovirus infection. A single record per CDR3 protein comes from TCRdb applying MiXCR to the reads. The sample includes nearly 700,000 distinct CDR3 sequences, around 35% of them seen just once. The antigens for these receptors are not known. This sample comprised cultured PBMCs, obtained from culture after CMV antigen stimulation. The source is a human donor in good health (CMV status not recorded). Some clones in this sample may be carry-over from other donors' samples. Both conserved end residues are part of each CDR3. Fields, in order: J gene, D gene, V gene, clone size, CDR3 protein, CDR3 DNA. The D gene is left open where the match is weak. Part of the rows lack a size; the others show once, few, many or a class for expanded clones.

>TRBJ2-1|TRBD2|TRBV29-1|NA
CSVLCTGTSGDSCSYNEQFF
TGCAGCGTCCTCTGTACTGGGACTAGCGGGGATTCCTGCTCCTACAATGAGCAGTTCTTC
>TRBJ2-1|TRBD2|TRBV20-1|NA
CSASSGNDEQFF
TGCAGTGCCTCTAGCGGGAACGATGAGCAGTTCTTC
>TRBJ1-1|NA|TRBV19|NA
CASSVLSEAFF
TGTGCCAGTAGCGTCTTGTCTGAAGCTTTCTTT
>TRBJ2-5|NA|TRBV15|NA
CATSRTEPGTQYF
TGTGCCACCAGCAGAACTGAGCCGGGGACCCAGTACTTC
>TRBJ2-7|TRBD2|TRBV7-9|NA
CASSGWGTSGLRSPYEQYF
TGTGCCAGCAGCGGGTGGGGGACTAGCGGCCTTAGATCTCCCTACGAGCAGTACTTC
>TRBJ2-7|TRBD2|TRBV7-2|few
CASSFSTSSEQYF
TGTGCCAGCAGCTTTTCGACTAGCAGCGAGCAGTACTTC
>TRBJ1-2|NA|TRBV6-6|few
CASRAGSYDGYTF
TGTGCCAGCAGGGCCGGGTCCTACGATGGCTACACCTTC
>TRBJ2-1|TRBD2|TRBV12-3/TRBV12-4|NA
CASSPPILAWNEQFF
TGTGCCAGCAGTCCTCCCATACTAGCGTGGAATGAGCAGTTCTTC
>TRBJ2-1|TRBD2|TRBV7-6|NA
CASSPRFSGRDPSYNEQFF
TGTGCCAGCAGCCCTCGCTTTAGCGGGAGGGATCCCTCCTACAATGAGCAGTTCTTC
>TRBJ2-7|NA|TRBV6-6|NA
CASSYSHWDRARGEQYF
TGTGCCAGCAGTTACTCACATTGGGATAGGGCTAGGGGCGAGCAGTACTTC
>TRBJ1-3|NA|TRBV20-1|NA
CSAARGSSGNTIYF
TGCAGTGCCGCTAGGGGCTCCTCTGGAAACACCATATATTTT
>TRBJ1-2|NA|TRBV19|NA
CASRNQGLDGYTF
TGTGCCAGTAGAAACCAGGGGTTAGATGGCTACACCTTC
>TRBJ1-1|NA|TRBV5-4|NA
CASSLTGAANTEAFF
TGTGCCAGCAGCCTGACCGGGGCGGCTAACACTGAAGCTTTCTTT
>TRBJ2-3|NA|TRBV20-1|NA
CSARVPASTDTQYF
TGCAGTGCTAGAGTTCCAGCTAGCACAGATACGCAGTATTTT
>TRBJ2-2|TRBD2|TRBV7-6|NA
CASSQLAGGPGNTGELFF
TGTGCCAGCAGCCAACTAGCGGGGGGGCCGGGGAACACCGGGGAGCTGTTTTTT
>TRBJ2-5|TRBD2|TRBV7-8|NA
CASRAWTSGRAIGETQYF
TGTGCCAGCAGAGCATGGACTAGCGGGAGGGCTATCGGAGAGACCCAGTACTTC
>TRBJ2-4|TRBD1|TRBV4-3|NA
CASSQPFFSPGQGANIQYF
TGCGCCAGCAGCCAACCATTCTTCAGTCCGGGACAGGGGGCCAACATTCAGTACTTC
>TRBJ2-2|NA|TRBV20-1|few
CSARGVGTGELFF
TGCAGTGCTAGAGGGGTGGGCACCGGGGAGCTGTTTTTT
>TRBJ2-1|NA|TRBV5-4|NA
CASSLKMEVNEQFF
TGTGCCAGCAGCTTGAAGATGGAGGTAAATGAGCAGTTCTTC
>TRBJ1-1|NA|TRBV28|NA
CAIGLGQDTEAFF
TGTGCCATTGGGCTTGGGCAGGACACTGAAGCTTTCTTT
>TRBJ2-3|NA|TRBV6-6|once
CASEGDTDTQYF
TGTGCCTCCGAGGGGGACACAGATACGCAGTATTTT
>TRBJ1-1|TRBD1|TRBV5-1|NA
CASSWTGGEAFF
TGCGCCAGCAGCTGGACAGGCGGGGAAGCTTTCTTT
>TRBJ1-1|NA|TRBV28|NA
CASSELTATEAFF
TGTGCCAGCAGTGAGTTGACAGCGACTGAAGCTTTCTTT
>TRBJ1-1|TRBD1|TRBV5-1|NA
CASSHDRGNTEAFF
TGCGCCAGCAGCCATGACAGGGGCAACACTGAAGCTTTCTTT
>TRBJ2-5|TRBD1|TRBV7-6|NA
CASSPRQGWVQETQYF
TGTGCCAGCAGCCCCCGACAGGGGTGGGTGCAAGAGACCCAGTACTTC
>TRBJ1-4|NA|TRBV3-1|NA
CASSPSPEKLFF
TGTGCCAGCAGCCCCTCGCCCGAAAAACTGTTTTTT
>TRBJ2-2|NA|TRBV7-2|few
CASSFGGGPGELFF
TGTGCCAGCAGCTTTGGTGGGGGTCCGGGGGAGCTGTTTTTT
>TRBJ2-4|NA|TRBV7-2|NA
CASSPRRGGQAKNIQYF
TGTGCCAGCAGCCCGAGGAGGGGGGGCCAAGCCAAAAACATTCAGTACTTC
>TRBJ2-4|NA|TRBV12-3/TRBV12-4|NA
CASSQPRVSDIQYF
TGTGCCAGCAGTCAACCTCGGGTTTCGGACATTCAGTACTTC
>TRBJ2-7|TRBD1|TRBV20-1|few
CSADRDRDPYEQYF
TGCAGTGCCGACCGGGACAGGGATCCTTACGAGCAGTACTTC
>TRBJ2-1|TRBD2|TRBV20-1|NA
CSARRGGSYNEQFF
TGCAGTGCTAGGCGCGGGGGTTCGTACAATGAGCAGTTCTTC
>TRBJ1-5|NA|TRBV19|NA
CASIPSGRANQPQHF
TGTGCCAGTATTCCTTCGGGCAGAGCCAATCAGCCCCAGCATTTT
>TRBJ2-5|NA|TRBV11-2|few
CASSYRDYPQETQYF
TGTGCCAGCAGTTACAGGGACTACCCCCAAGAGACCCAGTACTTC